The 5 T cell receptor beta chains listed next were all sequenced from one sample in a study of somatic mutations in cytotoxic T cells in rheumatoid arthritis. Produced via immunoSEQ multiplex PCR; TCRdb's table is partial and in-frame only. Of several thousand clones in the sample, over 75% were seen once. The sequenced material came from CD8+ T cells sorted from blood. The receptor source for this set is an adult with rheumatoid arthritis.

J is TRBJ2-5 and V is TRBV10-2; D is uncertain. This CDR3 region has 11 residues. Germline assignment: CDR1 WSHSY and CDR2 SAAADI. V was trimmed by 4 bases and J by 5 bases, leaving 5 bases between them. As DNA, the CDR3 is TGCGCCAGCAGTGTACAGGAGACCCAGTACTTC. Residues: CASSVQETQYF.

This clone occurred once. The genes are TRBV11-3 and TRBJ2-1; 12 bases align to TRBD1. V lost 4 bases to trimming and J lost 9 bases; unmatched junction nucleotides: 4. This CDR3 is 14 amino acids long. Germline V CDR1 and CDR2: SGHNT, YENEEA. CDR3 in amino acids: CASSSGQGAGEQFF. CDR3 coding DNA: TGTGCCAGCAGCTCGGGACAGGGGGCAGGTGAGCAGTTCTTC.

The rearrangement uses TRBV4-1 and TRBJ1-1; D is ambiguous. The CDR3 covers 15 residues. Germline V lookup: CDR1 MGHRA, CDR2 YSYEKL. The germline V and J ends were trimmed by 3 bases and 1 base, with 12 bases remaining between them. CDR3 region: CASSHRTTTNTEAFF. DNA of the CDR3: TGCGCCAGCAGCCACCGGACCACAACGAACACTGAAGCTTTCTTT.

The chain uses TRBV6-1 and TRBJ2-7; 11 bases align to TRBD2. With 5 bases clipped from V and 2 bases from J, the junction kept 2 bases outside the gene matches. Germline V gene sequence: CDR1 MNHNS, CDR2 SASEGT. This CDR3 region has 14 residues. Here the CDR3 DNA reads TGTGCCAGCAGTCGGACTAGCGGGCCCTACGAGCAGTACTTC. Translated, it gives CASSRTSGPYEQYF.

The gene calls are TRBV5-6 and TRBJ1-4; 12 bases line up with TRBD1. CDR3 length: 15 residues. CDR1 and CDR2 from the germline V gene are SGHDT and YYEEEE. V was pared by 1 base and J by 8 bases, with 3 bases of the junction left unmatched. The CDR3 bases are TGTGCCAGCAGCTTGAAAGGGACAGGGGGCGAAAAACTGTTTTTT. The encoded protein is CASSLKGTGGEKLFF.